This T cell receptor beta chain was retrieved from a study of CXCR3-negative and CXCR3-positive naive CD8 T cells (dated by TCRdb to the late 2010s). Background for the entire study: In total, about 150 million TRB reads were obtained, or roughly 1.5 +/- 0.3 million reads per library. Naive subsets from about five donors and memory cells from 3 donors were included in the TRBV-TRBJ cluster analysis. Data from fewer than 12 donors, pooled across two independent experiments, went into the diversity and physicochemical repertoire analyses.

This clonotype is medium-sized (0.01 to 0.1%) by frequency; its count is not recorded. Its antigen is still unknown. Overall study outcomes, separate from this receptor: Within the same donor, TRBV-TRBJ usage looked similar between naive CXCR3-negative and CXCR3-positive cells, but memory cells had distinct patterns. Because CXCR3 expression was partially decreased after cryopreservation, freshly isolated PBMCs were used for most assays. Compared with CXCR3-negative naive cells, CXCR3-positive naive cells had TRB CDR3s with higher hydrophobicity (lower Kidera factor 4), lower energy, and higher strength and volume indices. Because surface CD5, which has been linked to self-reactivity in mice, was comparable between naive subsets, TCR interaction strength was also inferred from TRB CDR3 physicochemical properties. Repertoire diversity was comparably high in both naive subsets but much lower in memory CD8+ T cells.

According to the germline V gene, CDR1 reads MDHEN and CDR2 reads SYDVKM. Spanning cysteine to phenylalanine, the CDR3 consists of 16 amino acids. No DNA is given. For every CD8+ T cell subset, approximately 300,000 cells were flow-sorted straight into RLT lysis buffer, and each subset was sorted in triplicate. To exclude memory contaminants, naive CD8+ T cells were stringently defined as CD45RO-CCR7+CD27+CD95-. Standard density gradient centrifugation was used to isolate peripheral blood mononuclear cells from buffy coats. A FACSAria III was used to flow-sort naive CXCR3-negative and CXCR3-positive CD8+ T cells. Total RNA was extracted from sorted cells using an RNeasy Mini Kit. Instrument on record: NextSeq 550. The Human TCR Profiling Kit (MiLaboratory) was used to prepare UMI-labeled 5' RACE TRB cDNA libraries. cDNA synthesis used the entire amount of extracted RNA, and PCR amplification then used the entire amount of cDNA produced. Libraries were prepared in parallel with an identical number of PCR cycles. The published analysis was carried out like this. With a minimum of two reads required per UMI, MIGEC and MiXCR pulled out about 54,000 +/- 9,700 unique UMI-labeled TRB cDNA molecules from each library. On average, about 40,000 +/- 10,000 functional in-frame TRB CDR3 nucleotide clonotypes lacking stop codons were found per library. After each sample was downsampled to 5000 UMI-labeled TRB molecules, VDJtools was used to calculate diversity metrics such as normalized Shannon-Wiener and Chao1. VDJtools computed clonotype-size-weighted physicochemical properties of the central five CDR3 residues: interaction energy, strength, volume and Kidera factor 4. The reads were reprocessed in TCRdb, with one entry per CDR3 protein sequence and no accompanying DNA. The V and J calls were not made by the authors but by TCRdb's processing. The data table for this sample lists about 5,200 distinct CDR3 sequences. Roughly 1.5% of the sample belongs to the ten largest clones.

The receptor's source is a human donor in good health. Some clones in this sample may be carry-over from other donors' samples. This receptor chain uses TRBV28 and TRBJ2-2; TCRdb reports TRBD1, a call that lacks DNA to check it against. The sample comprised naive CXCR3+ CD8+ T cells from blood. The intended sense of this specimen's cell subset or site label: CD45RO-CCR7+CD27+CD95- naive CD8+ T cells expressing CXCR3 (TNR3+). This receptor has the CDR3 CASTLEGQSNTGELFF.